Below are 19 T cell receptor beta chains sequenced from a single sample in a study of blood T cells in healthy people across ages. Sample-barcoded 5' priming and a J-beta primer mix drove a second PCR of roughly 7 to 11 cycles. TCRdb fed the 5' RACE reads into MiXCR, producing one record per CDR3 protein. The sample has about 1.4 million distinct CDR3 sequences; approximately 59% are singletons. The sample was blood. The receptors were gathered from a man in his late teens or twenties in good health.

The chain is built from TRBV4-1 and TRBJ2-5; 7 bases align to TRBD1. This CDR3 has 16 amino acids. Germline CDR1 and CDR2: MGHRA and YSYEKL. The ends lost 4 bases at V and 2 bases at J; junction bases unmatched: 10. The CDR3 DNA reads as TGCGCCAGCAGCCGGAAACATACAGGGGTACAAGAGACCCAGTACTTC. It codes for CASSRKHTGVQETQYF.

The V call is TRBV12-3 or TRBV12-4, the J call TRBJ2-1, with D tentatively TRBD1 or TRBD2 (6 bases each). V dropped 1 base and J dropped 8 bases, with 9 bases sitting between them. The CDR3 is 13 amino acids. In nucleotides, the CDR3 is TGTGCCAGCAGTTTAGTGGGGGGCGATGAGCAGTTCTTC. Protein sequence: CASSLVGGDEQFF.

This clonotype was counted only a few times. V usage is TRBV6-2 or TRBV6-3 and J usage is TRBJ2-1; TRBD1 might be the D (5 bases). The DNA end is a closer match to TRBJ2-7, so the J assignment may be wrong. Germline CDR1 and CDR2: MNHEY and SVGEGT. There are 13 residues in the CDR3. The CDR3 loop reads CASSLGAGGEQYF. DNA for the CDR3: TGTGCCAGCAGTTTAGGGGCCGGCGGCGAGCAGTACTTC.

This clonotype was counted a few times. This chain links TRBV12-3 or TRBV12-4 with TRBJ2-3; TRBD2 might be the D (6 bases). Deletions cut 1 base from V and 3 bases from J, with 8 bases between. This CDR3 region has 14 residues. CDR3 nucleotides: TGTGCCAGCAGTTTAGGCGGGGAAACAGATACGCAGTATTTT. Protein: CASSLGGETDTQYF.

This clonotype turned up a few times. V is TRBV5-1 and J is TRBJ2-1, with TRBD1 identical over 9 bases. The CDR3 sequence is 15 residues long. V dropped 2 bases and J dropped 6; count of bases not matched to a gene: 6. Germline V gene sequence: CDR1 SGHRS, CDR2 YFSETQ. The chain's CDR3 is CASSFDVQGANEQFF. The CDR3, as DNA: TGCGCCAGCAGCTTTGATGTACAGGGGGCCAATGAGCAGTTCTTC. Variable domain in full (rest from reference TRBV5-1 and TRBJ2-1): KAGVTQTPRYLIKTRGQQVTLSCSPISGHRSVSWYQQTPGQGLQFLFEYFSETQRNKGNFPGRFSGRQFSNSRSEMNVSTLELGDSALYLCASSFDVQGANEQFFGPGTRLTVL.

CDR3 coding DNA: TGTGCCACCAGCAGAGGCGGGGACCCCTATGGCTACACCTTC. Encoded protein: CATSRGGDPYGYTF. V and J are TRBV15 and TRBJ1-2, with D perhaps matching TRBD1 (5 bases). The CDR3 runs to 14 residues. CDR1 and CDR2 from the germline V gene are LNHNV and YYDKDF (reference sequence). Trimming removed 1 base at V and 4 bases at J, with 10 bases between.

This clonotype was recorded once. The chain links TRBV5-1 to TRBJ2-3; 7 positions match TRBD2. From germline, CDR1 is SGHRS and CDR2 YFSETQ. Germline trimming cut 4 bases from V and 4 bases from J; bases unmatched to any gene: 9. The CDR3 is 15 amino acids. The CDR3 DNA is TGCGCCAGCAGCCCTCCTAGCGGAGTTTCAGATACGCAGTATTTT. Its protein product is CASSPPSGVSDTQYF.

J is TRBJ2-7 and V is TRBV12-3 or TRBV12-4; TRBD2 might be the D (5 bases). This CDR3 comprises 13 residues. V dropped 11 bases and J dropped 8 bases, with 22 bases sitting between them. The CDR3 sequence: CASAGLLFGQQYF. In DNA, the CDR3 is TGTGCCTCGGCGGGCCTTCTTTTCGGACAGCAGTACTTC.

This clonotype appeared a single time. J is TRBJ1-4 and V is TRBV6-6, with D hard to call. The CDR3 runs to 14 residues. Germline CDR1 MNHNY, CDR2 SVGAGI (reference sequence). Trimming cost V 6 bases and J 8 bases, with 16 bases left between them. DNA for the CDR3: TGTGCCAGCAGCCCGGGTGGATTAGGGGAAAAACTGTTTTTT. Protein: CASSPGGLGEKLFF.

The chain recombines TRBV21-1 with TRBJ2-5; the table's D gene call, TRBD1, was not cross checked with the DNA. The DNA end lines up better with TRBJ2-7; the J call may be wrong. TRBV21-1 is a listed pseudogene. The CDR3 is 17 residues long. CDR3 coding DNA: TGTGCCAGCAGCAAAGTAGGGGACAGTCATAGTACTTACGAGCAGTACTTC. Its translation: CASSKVGDSHSTYEQYF.

V gene TRBV7-2 combines with J gene TRBJ2-3; 13 bases fit TRBD2. V was pared by 1 base and J by 1 base, with 2 bases of the junction left unmatched. CDR1 is SGHTA, CDR2 FQGNSA, per germline. The CDR3 is made up of 17 amino acids. This CDR3 reads CASSLGLAGGGTDTQYF. The CDR3 DNA reads as TGTGCCAGCAGCTTAGGACTAGCGGGGGGAGGCACAGATACGCAGTATTTT. Based on the CDR3 plus reference TRBV7-2 and TRBJ2-3, the full variable domain is GAGVSQSPSNKVTEKGKDVELRCDPISGHTALYWYRQSLGQGLEFLIYFQGNSAPDKSGLPSDRFSAERTGGSVSTLTIQRTQQEDSAVYLCASSLGLAGGGTDTQYFGPGTRLTVL.

The chain joins TRBV27 to TRBJ2-7; 8 positions match TRBD1. Germline V lookup: CDR1 MNHEY, CDR2 SMNVEV (reference sequence). This CDR3 is 16 amino acids long. With V trimmed by 4 bases and J by 0 bases, 8 bases remained unmatched. This CDR3 is CASSSSGQEASYEQYF. The CDR3 DNA sequence: TGTGCCAGCAGTTCCTCGGGACAGGAAGCCTCCTACGAGCAGTACTTC.

Only one count was recorded for this clonotype. The chain couples TRBV21-1 to TRBJ2-7. TRBV21-1 constitutes a pseudogene. The CDR3 is 15 amino acids. For the CDR3, the DNA is TGTGCCAGCAAGCCGTATAGGGGGAGCCTCCTCGAGCAGTACTTC. Translated, it gives CASKPYRGSLLEQYF.

The chain employs TRBV5-1 and TRBJ2-1, with 8 bases fitting TRBD1. Near its end, the DNA agrees better with TRBJ2-7, so the J call may be wrong. Germline V CDR1 and CDR2: SGHRS, YFSETQ. The CDR3 spans 14 residues. The CDR3 region is CASRPALQGDEQYF. CDR3 bases: TGCGCCAGCAGGCCCGCCCTACAGGGGGACGAGCAGTACTTC.

This chain links TRBV7-9 with TRBJ2-7; TRBD1 matches at 8 bases. V lost 4 bases, J lost 5 bases, and 7 bases stayed unmatched. This CDR3 spans 14 amino acids. The germline V gene encodes CDR1 SEHNR and CDR2 FQNEAQ (reference sequence). CDR3 protein: CASSSYRGENEQYF. CDR3 in DNA: TGTGCCAGCAGCTCCTACAGGGGGGAAAACGAGCAGTACTTC.

This clonotype was counted between two and nine times. The chain combines TRBV6-2 or TRBV6-3 with TRBJ1-5; D is perhaps TRBD1 (5 bases). Germline CDR1 MNHEY, CDR2 SVGEGT. The CDR3 has 14 amino acids. V shed 9 bases and J shed 4 bases, with 16 bases lying between them. The CDR3 nucleotides are TGTGCCAGTAGCTTGTGGGGGATAAATCAGCCCCAGCATTTT. Protein product: CASSLWGINQPQHF.

The chain recombines TRBV29-1 with TRBJ1-5, with TRBD1 as a possible D gene (5 bases). The CDR3 is 14 amino acids. V was shortened by 6 bases and J by 2 bases, with 14 bases between the two germline ends. The germline V gene has CDR1 SQVTM and CDR2 ANQGSEA. The CDR3 loop reads CSVAVRGGNQPQHF. The CDR3 DNA reads TGCAGCGTAGCCGTTAGGGGCGGCAATCAGCCCCAGCATTTT.

A single count supports this clonotype. The gene calls are TRBV20-1 and TRBJ2-1; TRBD2 is a possible D gene (6 bases). V shed 1 base and J shed 7 bases, with 11 bases lying between them. The CDR3 sequence is 13 residues long. The germline V gene encodes CDR1 DFQATT and CDR2 SNEGSKA (reference sequence). CDR3 in amino acids: CSARATSSNEQFF. The CDR3 coding sequence is TGCAGTGCTAGAGCGACTAGTTCGAATGAGCAGTTCTTC.

This clonotype was counted only a few times. V usage is TRBV12-3 or TRBV12-4 and J usage is TRBJ2-5; either TRBD1 or TRBD2 may supply D (5 bases each). The CDR3 consists of 15 residues. Trimming removed 5 bases at V and 2 bases at J, with 15 bases between. CDR3 in amino acids: CASSPPSGSQETQYF. In nucleotides, the CDR3 is TGTGCCAGCAGTCCACCCTCAGGGAGTCAAGAGACCCAGTACTTC.